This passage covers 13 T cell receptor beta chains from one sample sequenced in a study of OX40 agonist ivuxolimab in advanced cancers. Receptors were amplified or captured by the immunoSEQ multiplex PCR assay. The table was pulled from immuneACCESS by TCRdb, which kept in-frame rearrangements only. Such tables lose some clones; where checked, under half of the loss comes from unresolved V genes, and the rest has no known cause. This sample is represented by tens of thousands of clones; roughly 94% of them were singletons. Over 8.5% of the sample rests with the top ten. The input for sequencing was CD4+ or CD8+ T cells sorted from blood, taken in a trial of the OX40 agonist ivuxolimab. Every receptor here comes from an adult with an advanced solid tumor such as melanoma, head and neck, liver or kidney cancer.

The CDR3 sequence is CASSPGEASNEKLFF. The CDR3 bases are TGTGCCAGCTCACCCGGAGAAGCCTCTAATGAAAAACTGTTTTTT. The V gene is TRBV18, the J gene TRBJ1-4; D is ambiguous. V was cut by 3 bases and J by 3 bases, with 11 bases left in between. The germline V gene has CDR1 KGHSH and CDR2 LQKENI. There are 15 residues in the CDR3.

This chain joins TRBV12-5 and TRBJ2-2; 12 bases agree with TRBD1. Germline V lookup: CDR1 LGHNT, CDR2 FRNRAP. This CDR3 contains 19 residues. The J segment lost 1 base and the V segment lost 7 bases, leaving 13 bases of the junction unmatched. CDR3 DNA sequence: TGTGCTAGTGATCCGGGACAGGGGGCACCCTATTTGAACACCGGGGAGCTGTTTTTT. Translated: CASDPGQGAPYLNTGELFF. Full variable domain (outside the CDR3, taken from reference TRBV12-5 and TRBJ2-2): DARVTQTPRHKVTEMGQEVTMRCQPILGHNTVFWYRQTMMQGLELLAYFRNRAPLDDSGMPKDRFSAEMPDATLATLKIQPSEPRDSAVYFCASDPGQGAPYLNTGELFFGEGSRLTVL.

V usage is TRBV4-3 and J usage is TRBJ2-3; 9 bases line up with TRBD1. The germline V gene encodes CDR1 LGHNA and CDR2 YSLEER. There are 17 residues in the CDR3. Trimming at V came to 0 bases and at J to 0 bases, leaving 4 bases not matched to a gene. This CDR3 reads CASSQDRGQGSTDTQYF. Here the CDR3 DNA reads TGCGCCAGCAGCCAAGATAGGGGACAGGGAAGCACAGATACGCAGTATTTT.

The CDR3: CASSFRGPTGGYNSPLHF. The CDR3 DNA follows: TGTGCCAGCAGCTTCAGGGGTCCAACAGGGGGCTATAATTCACCCCTCCACTTT. This chain joins TRBV7-9 and TRBJ1-6; 8 bases fit TRBD1. Per the germline V gene, CDR1 is SEHNR and CDR2 is FQNEAQ (reference sequence). V lost 3 bases, J lost 3 bases, and 10 bases stayed unmatched. This CDR3 is built from 18 residues.

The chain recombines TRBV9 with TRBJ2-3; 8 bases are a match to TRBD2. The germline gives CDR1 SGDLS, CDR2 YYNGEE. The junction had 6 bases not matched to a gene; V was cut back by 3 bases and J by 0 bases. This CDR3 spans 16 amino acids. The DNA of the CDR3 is TGTGCCAGCAGCGCAATAGCGGGGTCTAGCACAGATACGCAGTATTTT. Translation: CASSAIAGSSTDTQYF.

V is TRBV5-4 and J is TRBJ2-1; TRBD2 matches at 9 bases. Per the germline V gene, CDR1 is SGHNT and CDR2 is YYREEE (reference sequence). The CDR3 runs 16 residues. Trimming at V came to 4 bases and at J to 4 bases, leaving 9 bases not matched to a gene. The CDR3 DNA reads TGTGCCAGCAGCCGGACACTAGCGGGCGCTTACAATGAGCAGTTCTTC. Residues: CASSRTLAGAYNEQFF.

As DNA, the CDR3 is TGTGCCAGCAGCCCTCTAGCGGGGGGCTACAATGAGCAGTTCTTC. Protein sequence: CASSPLAGGYNEQFF. The chain employs TRBV6-1 and TRBJ2-1; 11 bases are a match to TRBD2. V lost 6 bases, J lost 3 bases, and 4 bases stayed unmatched. CDR1 and CDR2 from the germline V gene are MNHNS and SASEGT. This CDR3 region has 15 residues.

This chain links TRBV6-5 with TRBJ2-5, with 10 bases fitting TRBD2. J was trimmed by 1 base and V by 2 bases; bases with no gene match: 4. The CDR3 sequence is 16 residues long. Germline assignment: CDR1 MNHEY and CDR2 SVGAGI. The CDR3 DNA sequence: TGTGCCAGCAGTTACGGGCTAGCGGGGGTCCAAGAGACCCAGTACTTC. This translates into CASSYGLAGVQETQYF.

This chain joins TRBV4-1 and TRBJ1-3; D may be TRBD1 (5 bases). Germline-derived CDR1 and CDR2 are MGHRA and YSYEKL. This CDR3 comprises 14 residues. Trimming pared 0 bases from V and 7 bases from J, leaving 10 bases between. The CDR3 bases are TGCGCCAGCAGCCAAGATCGGCGGGGGAACACCATATATTTT. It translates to CASSQDRRGNTIYF.

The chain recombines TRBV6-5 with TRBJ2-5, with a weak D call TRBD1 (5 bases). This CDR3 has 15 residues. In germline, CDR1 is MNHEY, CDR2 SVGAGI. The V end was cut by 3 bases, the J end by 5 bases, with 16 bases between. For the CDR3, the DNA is TGTGCCAGCAGTTATTTGGGTTCGGCAGGGGAGACCCAGTACTTC. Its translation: CASSYLGSAGETQYF.

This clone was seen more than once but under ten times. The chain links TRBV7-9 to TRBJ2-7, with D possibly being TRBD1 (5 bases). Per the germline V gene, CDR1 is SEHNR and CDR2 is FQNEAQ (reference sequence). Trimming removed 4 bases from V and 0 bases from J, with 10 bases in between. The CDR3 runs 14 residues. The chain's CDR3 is CASSSDKISYEQYF. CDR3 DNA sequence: TGTGCCAGCAGCTCGGACAAGATCTCCTACGAGCAGTACTTC.

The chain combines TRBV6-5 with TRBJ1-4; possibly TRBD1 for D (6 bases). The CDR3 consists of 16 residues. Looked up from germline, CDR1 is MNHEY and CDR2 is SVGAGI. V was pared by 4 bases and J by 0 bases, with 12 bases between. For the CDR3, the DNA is TGTGCCAGCAGTTCCTCAGGGGAGTCAACTAATGAAAAACTGTTTTTT. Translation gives CASSSSGESTNEKLFF.

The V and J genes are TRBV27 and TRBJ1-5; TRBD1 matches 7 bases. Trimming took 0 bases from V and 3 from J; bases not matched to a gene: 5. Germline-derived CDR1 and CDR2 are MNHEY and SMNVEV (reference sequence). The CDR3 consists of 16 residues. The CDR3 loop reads CASSLSGTAPNQPQHF. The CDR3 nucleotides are TGTGCCAGCAGTTTATCCGGGACAGCGCCCAATCAGCCCCAGCATTTT.